Listed below are T cell receptor beta chains from one sample, sequenced in a study of siplizumab effects on memory and regulatory T cells. The method was immunoSEQ multiplex PCR; TCRdb's version includes in-frame clones alone and lacks a portion of them. The table includes about 100,000 clones, roughly 93% detected once. The sample consisted of non-Treg CD4+ T cells sorted from blood. These receptors were collected from a human donor in good health. The CDR3 runs from the conserved cysteine through the conserved F or W. Each record gives: clone size, D gene, V gene, J gene, CDR3 DNA, CDR3 protein. A D gene is named only where the DNA matches it firmly. Only part of the rows carry a size: once, few, many, or a class if the clone is expanded.

clone_size: .; d_call: .; v_call: TRBV6-5; j_call: TRBJ1-1; cdr3_nt: TGTGCCAGCAATATACAGGGCTGGAACACTGAAGCTTTCTTT; cdr3_aa: CASNIQGWNTEAFF
clone_size: .; d_call: TRBD2; v_call: TRBV7-3; j_call: TRBJ2-5; cdr3_nt: TGTGCCAGCAGCCTAGCGGTACAAGAGACCCAGTACTTC; cdr3_aa: CASSLAVQETQYF
clone_size: once; d_call: TRBD2; v_call: TRBV7-8; j_call: TRBJ2-2; cdr3_nt: TGTGCCAGCAGCAAACTAGCGGGAGAGACCGGGGAGCTGTTTTTT; cdr3_aa: CASSKLAGETGELFF
clone_size: few; d_call: TRBD1; v_call: TRBV29-1; j_call: TRBJ1-1; cdr3_nt: TGCAGCGTTCCCAATCGATCCAGGGGGCGCGCAACTGAAGCTTTCTTT; cdr3_aa: CSVPNRSRGRATEAFF
clone_size: .; d_call: .; v_call: TRBV7-6; j_call: TRBJ2-7; cdr3_nt: TGTGCCAGCAGCCCGGATAATAGGGGGAGGGGCGAGCAGTACTTC; cdr3_aa: CASSPDNRGRGEQYF
clone_size: .; d_call: .; v_call: TRBV7-6; j_call: TRBJ2-2; cdr3_nt: TGTGCCAGCAGCTTAGGAATTTGGACCACCGGGGAGCTGTTTTTT; cdr3_aa: CASSLGIWTTGELFF
clone_size: .; d_call: .; v_call: TRBV7-3; j_call: TRBJ2-3; cdr3_nt: TGTGCCAGCAGCTCGGCGGGGAGCACAGATACGCAGTATTTT; cdr3_aa: CASSSAGSTDTQYF
clone_size: .; d_call: .; v_call: TRBV21-1; j_call: TRBJ2-2; cdr3_nt: TGTGCCATCATCTGCGGGAGGACAGGGCGGTACACCGGGGAGCTGTTTTTT; cdr3_aa: CAIICGRTGRYTGELFF
clone_size: once; d_call: .; v_call: TRBV6-5; j_call: TRBJ2-7; cdr3_nt: TGTGCCAGCAGCACGGGGGACTCTCCCGGTATCGAGCAGTACTTC; cdr3_aa: CASSTGDSPGIEQYF
clone_size: .; d_call: TRBD2; v_call: TRBV29-1; j_call: TRBJ2-7; cdr3_nt: TGCAGCGTTTCAACCGGGACTAGCGGGTCCTACGAGCAGTACTTC; cdr3_aa: CSVSTGTSGSYEQYF
clone_size: .; d_call: TRBD2; v_call: TRBV27; j_call: TRBJ2-7; cdr3_nt: TGTGCCAGCAGTTTAGGGATAGCGGGGAGCTCCTACGAGCAGTACTTC; cdr3_aa: CASSLGIAGSSYEQYF
clone_size: .; d_call: .; v_call: TRBV19; j_call: TRBJ1-4; cdr3_nt: TGTGCCAGTAGTTTCGGCCGAGGGGACGAAAAACTGTTTTTT; cdr3_aa: CASSFGRGDEKLFF
clone_size: .; d_call: TRBD1; v_call: TRBV6-1; j_call: TRBJ2-7; cdr3_nt: TGTGCCAGCAGTAAAGGGACAGGGCCGGGGGAGCAGTACTTC; cdr3_aa: CASSKGTGPGEQYF
clone_size: .; d_call: .; v_call: TRBV25-1; j_call: TRBJ2-5; cdr3_nt: TGTGCCAGCAGCGAATTCAGGGACATCCGCCAAGAGACCCAGTACTTC; cdr3_aa: CASSEFRDIRQETQYF
clone_size: .; d_call: .; v_call: TRBV7-7; j_call: TRBJ2-3; cdr3_nt: TGTGCTAGCAGCCAGCTACAGAGCTCAGATACGCAGTATTTT; cdr3_aa: CASSQLQSSDTQYF
clone_size: .; d_call: TRBD2; v_call: TRBV5-1; j_call: TRBJ2-1; cdr3_nt: TGCGCCAGCAGCTTTGGCGGGAGGTATGGCTACAATGAGCAGTTCTTC; cdr3_aa: CASSFGGRYGYNEQFF
clone_size: .; d_call: .; v_call: TRBV19; j_call: TRBJ2-5; cdr3_nt: TGTGCCAGTAGTGCCCGAGCGTTCGCGGGATTGAAGACCCAGTACTTC; cdr3_aa: CASSARAFAGLKTQYF
clone_size: .; d_call: TRBD1; v_call: TRBV27; j_call: TRBJ1-2; cdr3_nt: TGTGCCAGCAGTTTGAAGGACAGGGGCGACTATGGCTACACCTTC; cdr3_aa: CASSLKDRGDYGYTF
clone_size: .; d_call: .; v_call: TRBV29-1; j_call: TRBJ2-1; cdr3_nt: TGCAGCGTTCTAGAGCGAGACAATGAGCAGTTCTTC; cdr3_aa: CSVLERDNEQFF
clone_size: .; d_call: TRBD2; v_call: TRBV5-4; j_call: TRBJ2-7; cdr3_nt: TGTGCCAGCAGCTTTCCCCTAGCGGGAGGGCCTGGCTTTACCGACGAGCAGTACTTC; cdr3_aa: CASSFPLAGGPGFTDEQYF
clone_size: few; d_call: .; v_call: TRBV7-2; j_call: TRBJ1-4; cdr3_nt: TGTGCCAGCAGCTTTACAGGAGCAACTAATGAAAAACTGTTTTTT; cdr3_aa: CASSFTGATNEKLFF
clone_size: .; d_call: .; v_call: TRBV2; j_call: TRBJ2-5; cdr3_nt: TGTGCCAGCAGAATCAGGCGTACCCAAGAGACCCAGTACTTC; cdr3_aa: CASRIRRTQETQYF
clone_size: .; d_call: .; v_call: TRBV5-1; j_call: TRBJ2-7; cdr3_nt: TGCGCCAGCAGCTTTGGTCGTACTCGTGAGGCGCAGTACTTC; cdr3_aa: CASSFGRTREAQYF
clone_size: .; d_call: TRBD2; v_call: TRBV5-6; j_call: TRBJ2-5; cdr3_nt: TGTGCCAGCAGCAAGGGACTAGCGTTCCAAGAGACCCAGTACTTC; cdr3_aa: CASSKGLAFQETQYF
clone_size: .; d_call: TRBD2; v_call: TRBV18; j_call: TRBJ2-3; cdr3_nt: TGTGCCAGCTCACTAGGGACTAGCGGCACAGATACGCAGTATTTT; cdr3_aa: CASSLGTSGTDTQYF
clone_size: .; d_call: .; v_call: TRBV5-1; j_call: TRBJ2-1; cdr3_nt: TGCGCCAGCAGCTTGGCCAGGTATACCCACGGCTCCTACAATGAGCAGTTCTTC; cdr3_aa: CASSLARYTHGSYNEQFF
clone_size: once; d_call: .; v_call: TRBV7-8; j_call: TRBJ2-1; cdr3_nt: TGTGCCAGGAAATATCAAGCGGGCAGCTCCTACAATGAGCAGTTCTTC; cdr3_aa: CARKYQAGSSYNEQFF
clone_size: few; d_call: .; v_call: TRBV11-1; j_call: TRBJ2-2; cdr3_nt: TGTGCCAGCAGCTTTGTAATACATAGCACCGGGGAGCTGTTTTTT; cdr3_aa: CASSFVIHSTGELFF
clone_size: .; d_call: TRBD2; v_call: TRBV10-3; j_call: TRBJ2-7; cdr3_nt: TGTGCCTCGCAACCGGTCCTAGCGGGAGTCACCGAGCAGTACTTC; cdr3_aa: CASQPVLAGVTEQYF
clone_size: once; d_call: .; v_call: TRBV19; j_call: TRBJ2-1; cdr3_nt: TGTGCCAGTAGTTTGCTTGGGACGGGCAATGAGCAGTTCTTC; cdr3_aa: CASSLLGTGNEQFF
clone_size: .; d_call: TRBD2; v_call: TRBV6-6; j_call: TRBJ2-3; cdr3_nt: TGTGCCAGCAGTTACTCGCGGGGCGGGGGGCCAGATACGCAGTATTTT; cdr3_aa: CASSYSRGGGPDTQYF
clone_size: once; d_call: .; v_call: TRBV18; j_call: TRBJ2-5; cdr3_nt: TGTGCCAGCTCACCTGACACGAAAGAGACCCAGTACTTC; cdr3_aa: CASSPDTKETQYF
clone_size: .; d_call: .; v_call: TRBV6-6; j_call: TRBJ2-5; cdr3_nt: TGTGCCAGCAGTCCACCCCAGGGGCGGGGGGAGACCCAGTACTTC; cdr3_aa: CASSPPQGRGETQYF
clone_size: .; d_call: .; v_call: TRBV27; j_call: TRBJ2-1; cdr3_nt: TGTGCCAGCAATCGGGTCGCTTATCTCTACAATGAGCAGTTCTTC; cdr3_aa: CASNRVAYLYNEQFF
clone_size: once; d_call: TRBD1; v_call: TRBV14; j_call: TRBJ2-5; cdr3_nt: TGTGCCAGCAGCCCCCGACAGGGAAGAGAGACCCAGTACTTC; cdr3_aa: CASSPRQGRETQYF
clone_size: .; d_call: TRBD2; v_call: TRBV11-2; j_call: TRBJ2-7; cdr3_nt: TGTGCCAGCAGCCAGGGGGGGCTTAGCGGGAGCCACTACGAGCAGTACTTC; cdr3_aa: CASSQGGLSGSHYEQYF
clone_size: .; d_call: .; v_call: TRBV21-1; j_call: TRBJ2-4; cdr3_nt: TGTGCCAGCAGCAAAGCGGGGCCTAGCGGGAGGGTCCCTATAGCCAAAAACATTCAGTACTTC; cdr3_aa: CASSKAGPSGRVPIAKNIQYF
clone_size: .; d_call: TRBD2; v_call: TRBV11-2; j_call: TRBJ2-4; cdr3_nt: TGTGCCAGCAGCTTAGGAACTAGCGGCAACATTCAGTACTTC; cdr3_aa: CASSLGTSGNIQYF
clone_size: .; d_call: TRBD2; v_call: TRBV5-1; j_call: TRBJ2-3; cdr3_nt: TGCGCCAGCAGCTTCGGACTAGCCAGTGATACGCAGTATTTT; cdr3_aa: CASSFGLASDTQYF
clone_size: .; d_call: .; v_call: TRBV2; j_call: TRBJ2-1; cdr3_nt: TGTGCCAGCACTATCACAGGGTTAGAGAGCAATGAGCAGTTCTTC; cdr3_aa: CASTITGLESNEQFF
clone_size: .; d_call: .; v_call: TRBV29-1; j_call: TRBJ1-4; cdr3_nt: TGCAGCGTTGGAGGGGAAAAACTGTTTTTT; cdr3_aa: CSVGGEKLFF
clone_size: .; d_call: TRBD1; v_call: TRBV27; j_call: TRBJ1-5; cdr3_nt: TGTGCCAGCAGCCCGGACAGGGGGCCCAATCAGCCCCAGCATTTT; cdr3_aa: CASSPDRGPNQPQHF
clone_size: .; d_call: TRBD2; v_call: TRBV7-3; j_call: TRBJ2-2; cdr3_nt: TGTGCCAGCAGCCTCACTAGCGGCGAACACCGGGAGCTGTTTTTT; cdr3_aa: CASSLTSGEHRELFF
clone_size: .; d_call: .; v_call: TRBV5-6; j_call: TRBJ2-3; cdr3_nt: TGTGCCAGCAGCTTGAAGATCTTGGCAGGGCATCAAACAGATACGCAGTATTTT; cdr3_aa: CASSLKILAGHQTDTQYF
clone_size: once; d_call: TRBD2; v_call: TRBV11-3; j_call: TRBJ2-3; cdr3_nt: TGTGCCAGCAGCAAGGGGGCGGGAGGGTCACATACGCAGTATTTT; cdr3_aa: CASSKGAGGSHTQYF
clone_size: .; d_call: .; v_call: TRBV7-3; j_call: TRBJ2-5; cdr3_nt: TGTGCCAGCAGCTTAAACGGTCAGGTCCAAGAGACCCAGTACTTC; cdr3_aa: CASSLNGQVQETQYF
clone_size: .; d_call: TRBD1; v_call: TRBV4-1; j_call: TRBJ1-1; cdr3_nt: TGCGCCAGCAGCCAAGGAGGGACAGGGGGTTTCACTGAAGCTTTCTTT; cdr3_aa: CASSQGGTGGFTEAFF
clone_size: .; d_call: .; v_call: TRBV30; j_call: TRBJ1-2; cdr3_nt: TGTGCCTGGAGCCTAGTGGAGACAGGCTACACCTTC; cdr3_aa: CAWSLVETGYTF
clone_size: .; d_call: TRBD2; v_call: TRBV7-2; j_call: TRBJ2-7; cdr3_nt: TGTGCCAGCAGCTTAGTTTCGGGCGGGAGGGGGGTGCAGTACTTC; cdr3_aa: CASSLVSGGRGVQYF
clone_size: .; d_call: .; v_call: TRBV4-2; j_call: TRBJ2-2; cdr3_nt: TGTGCCAGCAGCCAAGAGTGGGCACCTAGCCAGAACACCGGGGAGCTGTTTTTT; cdr3_aa: CASSQEWAPSQNTGELFF
clone_size: .; d_call: .; v_call: TRBV2; j_call: TRBJ1-1; cdr3_nt: TGTGCCAGCAGTGAATGGTGGGGGGAGAACACTGAAGCTTTCTTT; cdr3_aa: CASSEWWGENTEAFF
clone_size: .; d_call: TRBD2; v_call: TRBV5-4; j_call: TRBJ2-3; cdr3_nt: TGTGCCAGCAGCAAGCGGGAGGGCCCTCGAGATACGCAGTATTTT; cdr3_aa: CASSKREGPRDTQYF
clone_size: once; d_call: .; v_call: TRBV6-1; j_call: TRBJ1-2; cdr3_nt: TGTGCCAGCAGTCAGGGCGGCGGTGGCTACACCTTC; cdr3_aa: CASSQGGGGYTF
clone_size: .; d_call: .; v_call: TRBV7-8; j_call: TRBJ1-2; cdr3_nt: TGTGCCAGCAGCTTAGGAACCGGTAACTATGGCTACACCTTC; cdr3_aa: CASSLGTGNYGYTF
clone_size: few; d_call: .; v_call: TRBV9; j_call: TRBJ2-3; cdr3_nt: TGTGCCAGCAGCAACACAGGGACAGATACGCAGTATTTT; cdr3_aa: CASSNTGTDTQYF